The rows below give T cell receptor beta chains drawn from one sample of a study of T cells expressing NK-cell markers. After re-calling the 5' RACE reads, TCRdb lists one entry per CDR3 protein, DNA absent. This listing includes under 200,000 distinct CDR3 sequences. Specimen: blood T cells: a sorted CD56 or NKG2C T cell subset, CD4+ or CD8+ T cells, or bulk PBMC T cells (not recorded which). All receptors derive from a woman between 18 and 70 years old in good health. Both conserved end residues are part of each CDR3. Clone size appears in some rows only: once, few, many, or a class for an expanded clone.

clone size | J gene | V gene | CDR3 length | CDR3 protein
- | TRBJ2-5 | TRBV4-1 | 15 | CASSQTDSYQETQYF
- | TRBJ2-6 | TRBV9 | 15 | CASSALGAGANVLTF
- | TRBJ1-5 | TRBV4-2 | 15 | CASSRDGGGNQPQHF
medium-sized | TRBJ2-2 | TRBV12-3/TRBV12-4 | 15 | CASRLAESLTGELFF
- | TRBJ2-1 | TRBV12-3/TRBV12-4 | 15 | CASSLDRGYYNEQFF
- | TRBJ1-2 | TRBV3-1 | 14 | CASSQDRGRDGYTF
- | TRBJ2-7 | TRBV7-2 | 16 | CASSLRQSSGFYEQYF
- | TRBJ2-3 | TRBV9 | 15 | CASSVTGGPADTQYF
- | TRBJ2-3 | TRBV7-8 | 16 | CASSTGQGAGWDTQYF
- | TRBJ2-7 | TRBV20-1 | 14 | CSARGQASSYEQYF
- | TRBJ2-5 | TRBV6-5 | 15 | CASSYSEGTSRPQYF
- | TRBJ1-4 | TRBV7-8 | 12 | CASSRDPGGLFF
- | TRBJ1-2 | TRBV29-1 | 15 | CSVEDARGTGLGYTF
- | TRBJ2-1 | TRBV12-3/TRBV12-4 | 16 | CASSDPGTSGYNEQFF
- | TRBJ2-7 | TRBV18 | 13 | CASSRELHYEQYF
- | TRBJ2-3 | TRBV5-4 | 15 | CASSSEYDNTDTQYF
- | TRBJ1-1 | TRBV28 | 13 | CASNQPDRHEAFF
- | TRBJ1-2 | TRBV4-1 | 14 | CASSTPGTFEGYTF
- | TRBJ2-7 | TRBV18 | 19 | CASSPSSRGTGGETYEQYF
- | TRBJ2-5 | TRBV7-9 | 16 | CASSRTGTGYQETQYF
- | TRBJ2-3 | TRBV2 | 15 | CASGGEGRGTDTQYF
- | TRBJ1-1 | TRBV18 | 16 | CASSLNPTGGKTEAFF
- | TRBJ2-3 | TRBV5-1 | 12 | CASSLLTDTQYF
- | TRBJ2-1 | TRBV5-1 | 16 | CASSPDREGSYNEQFF